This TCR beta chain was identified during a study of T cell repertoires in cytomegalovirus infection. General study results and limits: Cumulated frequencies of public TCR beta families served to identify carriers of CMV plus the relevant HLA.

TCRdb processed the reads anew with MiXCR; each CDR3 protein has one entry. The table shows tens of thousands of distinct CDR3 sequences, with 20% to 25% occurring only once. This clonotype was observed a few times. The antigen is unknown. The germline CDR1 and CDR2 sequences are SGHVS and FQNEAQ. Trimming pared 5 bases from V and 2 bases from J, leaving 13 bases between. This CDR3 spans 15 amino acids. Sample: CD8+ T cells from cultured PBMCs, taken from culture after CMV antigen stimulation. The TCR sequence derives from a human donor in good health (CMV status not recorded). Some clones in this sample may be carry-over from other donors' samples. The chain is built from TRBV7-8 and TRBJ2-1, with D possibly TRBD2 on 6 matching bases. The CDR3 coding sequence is TGTGCCAGCAGCCCCTATAGCGGAGCCTACAATGAGCAGTTCTTC. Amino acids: CASSPYSGAYNEQFF. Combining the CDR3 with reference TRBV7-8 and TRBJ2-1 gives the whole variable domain GAGVSQSPRYKVAKRGQDVALRCDPISGHVSLFWYQQALGQGPEFLTYFQNEAQLDKSGLPSDRFFAERPEGSVSTLKIQRTQQEDSAVYLCASSPYSGAYNEQFFGPGTRLTVL.